The next 8 T cell receptor beta chains were all read from a single sample in a study of CD8+CD57+ T cells in acquired aplastic anemia. TCR beta VDJ and CDR3 profiling used genomic DNA as template. Using its own MiXCR run on the reads, TCRdb lists one record per CDR3 protein. The sample has 450,000 to 550,000 distinct CDR3 sequences, around 30% seen once. Before being chosen for sequencing, patients had shown CD8+CD57+ cell expansion by flow cytometry. Sequenced sample: sorted CD4+, CD8+, or CD8+CD57+ T cells (not recorded which) from PBMCs. Receptors were obtained from a human donor with aplastic anemia.

Note on this clonotype: The junction differs from germline at one of its ends, possibly a read error. This chain uses TRBV7-9 with TRBJ2-1; D perhaps matches TRBD1 (6 bases). From germline, CDR1 is SEHNR and CDR2 FQNEAQ (reference sequence). The CDR3 has 16 residues. CDR3 DNA: TGCGCCAGCAGCTTGTGCGTCAGGGGTGATAGAGATGAGCAGTTCTTC. This sequence encodes CASSLCVRGDRDEQFF.

This clonotype was counted ten times or more. This rearrangement joins TRBV7-6 to TRBJ2-2; perhaps TRBD2 as D (5 bases). The V and J ends lost 10 bases and 0 bases respectively, with 12 bases between them. Looked up from germline, CDR1 is SGHVS and CDR2 is FNYEAQ. The CDR3 is made up of 14 amino acids. CDR3 coding DNA: TGTGCCACTACGGGATACACGAACACCGGGGAGCTGTTTTTT. Amino acid sequence: CATTGYTNTGELFF.

V is TRBV9 and J is TRBJ1-4; TRBD1 aligns across 8 bases. The CDR3 length is 15 residues. Germline trimming cut 4 bases from V and 5 bases from J; bases unmatched to any gene: 7. Germline V gene sequence: CDR1 SGDLS, CDR2 YYNGEE. For the CDR3, the DNA is TGTGCCAGCAGCACCCGGACAGGGCAAAATGAAAAACTGTTTTTT. This codes for CASSTRTGQNEKLFF. The full variable domain, completed using reference TRBV9 and TRBJ1-4, is DSGVTQTPKHLITATGQRVTLRCSPRSGDLSVYWYQQSLDQGLQFLIQYYNGEERAKGNILERFSAQQFPDLHSELNLSSLELGDSALYFCASSTRTGQNEKLFFGSGTQLSVL.

This clonotype appeared a few times. No conserved phenylalanine or tryptophan ends this CDR3, so it is likely a read error. The chain uses TRBV5-1 and TRBJ2-7; D is unclear. V was trimmed by 0 bases and J by 3 bases, leaving 7 bases between them. This CDR3 is 13 amino acids long. CDR1 SGHRS and CDR2 YFSETQ come from the germline V gene. CDR3 nucleotides: TGCGCCAGCAGCTTGGCGTGGGGCTACGAGCAGTACCTC. It specifies CASSLAWGYEQYL.

This clonotype occurred many times. The DNA for the CDR3 is TGCAGTGCTCTTCCAGGGGACGAGCAGTACTTC. The encoded protein is CSALPGDEQYF. This sequence joins TRBV20-1 and TRBJ2-7, with D possibly TRBD1 on 6 matching bases. V was pared by 5 bases and J by 5 bases, with 10 bases between. There are 11 residues in the CDR3. From germline, CDR1 is DFQATT and CDR2 SNEGSKA (reference sequence).

V usage is TRBV12-3 or TRBV12-4 and J usage is TRBJ1-3, with 8 positions matching TRBD1. Trimming removed 6 bases from V and 0 bases from J; junction bases left unmatched: 13. This CDR3 contains 18 residues. DNA of the CDR3: TGTGCCAGCAGGTTTAGGCGGGGACAGGCGCACTCTGGAAACACCATATATTTT. Its translation is CASRFRRGQAHSGNTIYF.

The V and J genes are TRBV2 and TRBJ2-7, with 10 bases lining up with TRBD1. Germline CDR1 reads SNHLY; CDR2 reads FYNNEI. Trimming removed 5 bases from V and 5 bases from J; junction bases left unmatched: 6. The CDR3 length is 14 residues. The DNA for the CDR3 is TGTGCCAGCAGTCCCGGGACAGGGGAACACGAGCAGTACTTC. It is translated as CASSPGTGEHEQYF.

This clonotype was found a few times. With a much larger clone just one base away, this may be a read error. The CDR3 region is CASSLRGTGLDEQYF. CDR3 in DNA: TGTGCCAGTAGTTTGAGAGGGACAGGGCTTGACGAGCAGTACTTC. The chain links TRBV19 to TRBJ2-7; 9 bases match TRBD1. Looked up from germline, CDR1 is LNHDA and CDR2 is SQIVND (reference sequence). The CDR3 is made up of 15 amino acids. V lost 5 bases and J lost 5; bases outside the gene matches: 10.